A selection of T cell receptor beta chains follows, all from one sample in a study of control samples from healthy donors and cancer patients. The method was immunoSEQ multiplex PCR; TCRdb's version includes in-frame clones alone and lacks a portion of them. Of about 150,000 clones listed, just under 95% are singletons. Sequencing was done on a sample of blood. The receptors originated from a middle-aged man in good health. CDR3s include the opening cysteine and the closing phenylalanine or tryptophan. D genes are given only for firm matches. Size is omitted from some rows. Given values are once, few, many or a class for expanded clones.

- | TRBJ1-6 | - | TRBV6-5 | CASSPISYNSPLHF | TGTGCCAGCAGCCCCATATCCTATAATTCACCCCTCCACTTT
- | TRBJ1-1 | TRBD1 | TRBV28 | CASSFSDRGTEAFF | TGTGCCAGCAGCTTCTCCGACAGGGGCACTGAAGCTTTCTTT
once | TRBJ2-7 | - | TRBV5-1 | CASSSQGYEQYF | TGCGCCAGCAGCTCACAGGGCTACGAGCAGTACTTC
once | TRBJ2-2 | TRBD2 | TRBV7-2 | CASSWRTSGITGELFF | TGTGCCAGCAGCTGGAGGACTAGCGGGATCACCGGGGAGCTGTTTTTT
once | TRBJ2-7 | - | TRBV9 | CASSPGFGVYEQYF | TGTGCCAGCAGCCCAGGTTTTGGAGTTTACGAGCAGTACTTC
- | TRBJ2-1 | TRBD1 | TRBV7-6 | CASSSVPGGYNEQFF | TGTGCCAGCAGCTCGGTCCCAGGGGGTTACAATGAGCAGTTCTTC
- | TRBJ1-1 | - | TRBV27 | CASSLYPGLNTEAFF | TGTGCCAGCAGTTTATATCCAGGCTTGAACACTGAAGCTTTCTTT
- | TRBJ1-2 | - | TRBV19 | CASSPRDNFGYTF | TGTGCCAGTAGTCCGAGGGACAATTTTGGCTACACCTTC
- | TRBJ2-7 | TRBD2 | TRBV30 | CAWSVGPPLAGAYEQYF | TGTGCCTGGAGTGTAGGCCCCCCCCTAGCGGGGGCCTACGAGCAGTACTTC
- | TRBJ1-6 | - | TRBV19 | CASSIRQDSPLHF | TGTGCCAGTAGTATCCGTCAAGATTCACCCCTCCACTTT
- | TRBJ1-5 | TRBD1 | TRBV7-8 | CASSPPGQVQPQHF | TGTGCCAGCAGCCCACCGGGACAGGTTCAGCCCCAGCATTTT
once | TRBJ1-6 | - | TRBV11-2 | CASRGTTSTGSPLHF | TGTGCCAGCAGGGGGACAACATCTACGGGATCACCCCTCCACTTT
- | TRBJ2-7 | TRBD2 | TRBV6-5 | CASRQSGGAVYEQYF | TGTGCCAGCAGGCAGAGCGGGGGGGCAGTCTACGAGCAGTACTTC
- | TRBJ1-2 | TRBD1 | TRBV11-2 | CASSSRQGQGYTF | TGTGCCAGCAGCAGTCGACAGGGGCAGGGCTACACCTTC
once | TRBJ2-7 | - | TRBV24-1 | CATSDLVGTQYF | TGTGCCACCAGTGATTTGGTTGGGACTCAGTACTTC
- | TRBJ1-2 | - | TRBV2 | CANKSKGVLGYGYTF | TGTGCCAACAAGTCGAAGGGGGTGTTGGGCTATGGCTACACCTTC
once | TRBJ1-2 | - | TRBV10-2 | CASSWPKGYGYTF | TGCGCCAGCAGTTGGCCGAAGGGATACGGCTACACCTTC
- | TRBJ1-4 | - | TRBV6-5 | CASSRQGSYEKLFF | TGTGCCAGCAGTAGGCAGGGGTCCTATGAAAAACTGTTTTTT
- | TRBJ1-6 | - | TRBV4-1 | CASSGGGIRSPLHF | TGCGCCAGCAGCGGGGGAGGGATTCGGTCACCCCTCCACTTT
- | TRBJ2-3 | TRBD2 | TRBV4-1 | CASSQDEHKRGGLSSTDTQYF | TGCGCCAGCAGCCAAGATGAACATAAGCGGGGGGGCTTATCTAGCACAGATACGCAGTATTTT
- | TRBJ1-2 | - | TRBV29-1 | CTVSGGPYGYTF | TGCACCGTGAGCGGGGGCCCCTATGGCTACACCTTC
- | TRBJ1-1 | - | TRBV11-2 | CASSPWAFMNTEAFF | TGTGCCAGCAGCCCCTGGGCTTTTATGAACACTGAAGCTTTCTTT
- | TRBJ1-4 | - | TRBV5-6 | CASSFEGGADNEKLFF | TGTGCCAGCAGCTTTGAGGGGGGCGCGGATAATGAAAAACTGTTTTTT
- | TRBJ2-7 | - | TRBV7-2 | CASSSLGEQYF | TGTGCCAGCAGCTCCCTGGGCGAGCAGTACTTC
- | TRBJ1-1 | - | TRBV7-2 | CASSRDGVRTEAFF | TGTGCCAGCAGCCGCGACGGGGTGAGGACTGAAGCTTTCTTT